The TCR beta chain described here comes from a study of blood T cell repertoires in COVID-19. Across the study: The samples span acute and convalescent COVID-19 from the United States, Italy and Spain. From T cells, B-cell-depleted T cells, or PBMCs came the material, which was cDNA or gDNA.

Libraries were prepared by immunoSEQ multiplex PCR; TCRdb keeps only in-frame clonotypes and omits some of them. The sample records 150,000 to 160,000 clones, approximately 80% being singletons. V shed 2 bases and J shed 5 bases, with 16 bases lying between them. The CDR3 consists of 15 residues. The germline CDR1 and CDR2 sequences are SGHRS and YFSETQ. This clonotype was obtained from an older woman with COVID-19, enrolled during active disease. V usage is TRBV5-1 and J usage is TRBJ1-1; D is perhaps TRBD1 (5 bases). Sequencing was done on a sample of peripheral blood. The CDR3 sequence is CASSFTVERGTEAFF. The CDR3 nucleotides are TGCGCCAGCAGCTTCACTGTGGAAAGGGGTACTGAAGCTTTCTTT.